Shown below are 25 T cell receptor beta chains from a single sample sequenced in a study of blood T cells in healthy people across ages. Together with a sample-barcoded 5' primer, a J-beta primer mix was included in a second PCR lasting about 7 to 11 cycles. In TCRdb, the 5' RACE reads were re-called with MiXCR into one record per CDR3 protein. The repertoire holds fewer than 1,000,000 distinct CDR3 sequences, more than 40% seen once, with roughly 19% in the top ten. Sequencing was done on a sample of blood. The receptors shown here come from a man aged 55 to 70 in good health.

This clonotype has more than one count but fewer than ten. The rearrangement uses TRBV7-9 and TRBJ2-1; D not certain. Germline V CDR1 and CDR2: SEHNR, FQNEAQ (reference sequence). The CDR3 is made up of 12 amino acids. With 2 bases removed from V and 10 bases from J, the gap between germline ends came to 9 bases. CDR3 DNA: TGTGCCAGCAGCTTATCAGCATCCGAGCAGTTCTTC. The encoded protein is CASSLSASEQFF.

A single count supports this clonotype. The chain couples TRBV4-3 to TRBJ1-1; TRBD1 might be the D (5 bases). The V end lost 1 base, the J end lost 6 bases, and 15 bases lay between the germline ends. Germline V gene sequence: CDR1 LGHNA, CDR2 YSLEER. The CDR3 is 15 residues long. CDR3 region: CASSQVAGAEAEAFF. CDR3 sequence (DNA): TGCGCCAGCAGCCAAGTTGCCGGGGCCGAGGCTGAAGCTTTCTTT.

The chain joins TRBV3-1 to TRBJ2-3; no clear D. V was cut by 9 bases and J by 2 bases, with 12 bases left in between. Germline assignment: CDR1 LGHDT and CDR2 YNNKEL (reference sequence). The CDR3 has 13 amino acids. The DNA for the CDR3 is TGTGCCAGTTTCGACTTCTTCACAGATACGCAGTATTTT. Amino acid sequence: CASFDFFTDTQYF.

This clonotype came up a few times. The chain couples TRBV24-1 to TRBJ2-4; D is uncertain. The CDR3 contains 12 residues. V dropped 5 bases and J dropped 5 bases, with 6 bases sitting between them. In germline, CDR1 is KGHDR, CDR2 SFDVKD. The CDR3: CATSGRENIQYF. The DNA for the CDR3 is TGTGCCACCAGTGGCCGGGAAAACATTCAGTACTTC.

This clonotype was seen more than once but under ten times. The chain employs TRBV12-3 or TRBV12-4 and TRBJ2-3, with D unclear. The CDR3 is 12 amino acids. Trimming removed 6 bases from V and 8 bases from J, with 12 bases in between. The CDR3: CASSIRLGTQYF. The CDR3 nucleotides read TGTGCCAGCAGCATCAGACTGGGTACGCAGTATTTT.

This clonotype was detected a few times. This chain's CDR3 is CASSTQVGYGYTF. CDR3 nucleotides: TGTGCCAGCAGTACACAGGTTGGCTATGGCTACACCTTC. The genes are TRBV25-1 and TRBJ1-2; possible D gene TRBD1, 5 bases. The V gene's germline CDR1 is MGHDK and CDR2 SYGVNS. Trimming shortened V by 5 bases and J by 4 bases, and 11 bases separated the two germline ends. This CDR3 comprises 13 residues.

V usage is TRBV7-2 and J usage is TRBJ2-7; D unresolved. The CDR3 extends over 14 amino acids. CDR1 and CDR2 from the germline V gene are SGHTA and FQGNSA. Trimming removed 5 bases from V and 2 bases from J, with 13 bases in between. The CDR3 sequence: CASSHPGSAYEQYF. The CDR3 DNA reads TGTGCCAGCAGCCATCCGGGCTCAGCCTACGAGCAGTACTTC.

The chain couples TRBV27 to TRBJ2-7; D not certain. The CDR3 sequence is 15 residues long. Germline V gene data show CDR1 as MNHEY and CDR2 as SMNVEV (reference sequence). The V end lost 5 bases, the J end lost 1 base, and 15 bases lay between the germline ends. CDR3: CASSRSATPSYEQYF. The CDR3 DNA reads as TGTGCCAGCAGTCGCTCCGCTACCCCATCCTACGAGCAGTACTTC.

The rearrangement joins TRBV28 to TRBJ2-6; 9 bases agree with TRBD1. V lost 3 bases to trimming and J lost 2 bases; unmatched junction nucleotides: 5. CDR1 and CDR2 from the germline V gene are MDHEN and SYDVKM. The CDR3 is made up of 17 amino acids. The CDR3 bases are TGTGCCAGCAGTTTTGCCGGGACAGGGACTGGGGCCAACGTCCTGACTTTC. Amino acid sequence: CASSFAGTGTGANVLTF. Together with reference TRBV28 and TRBJ2-6, the CDR3 gives the full variable domain: DVKVTQSSRYLVKRTGEKVFLECVQDMDHENMFWYRQDPGLGLRLIYFSYDVKMKEKGDIPEGYSVSREKKERFSLILESASTNQTSMYLCASSFAGTGTGANVLTFGAGSRLTVL.

In this sample, this clonotype turned up a few times. V usage is TRBV11-3 and J usage is TRBJ2-1; D possibly corresponds to TRBD1 (6 bases). The CDR3 sequence is 15 residues long. Trimming took 1 base from V and 5 from J, leaving 12 bases between them. CDR1 is SGHNT, CDR2 YENEEA, per germline. This CDR3 is CASSLAGTQNNEQFF. The CDR3 DNA reads TGTGCCAGCAGCTTAGCAGGGACACAAAACAATGAGCAGTTCTTC.

J is TRBJ2-7 and V is TRBV7-9; maybe TRBD1 (5 bases). The last part of the DNA fits TRBJ2-5 better; the J call may be wrong. Germline loops: CDR1 SEHNR, CDR2 FQNEAQ (reference sequence). The CDR3 covers 13 residues. Here the CDR3 reads CASSASTVETQYF. CDR3 coding DNA: TGTGCCAGCAGCGCCTCGACAGTTGAGACCCAGTACTTC.

This clonotype has only one observation. The J gene is TRBJ1-2, the V gene TRBV12-3 or TRBV12-4; maybe TRBD1 (5 bases). Between the trimmed V and J ends, which lost 6 bases and 4 bases, there was a span of 18 bases. The length of the CDR3 is 15 residues. For the CDR3, the DNA is TGTGCCAGCAGGCTCGCCGGGACCGGAGCCTATGGCTACACCTTC. Its translation: CASRLAGTGAYGYTF.

The genes are TRBV14 and TRBJ1-6, with D uncertain. This CDR3 contains 17 residues. The V gene lost 0 bases and the J gene lost 0 bases, with 9 bases spanning the gap. Germline CDR1 SGHDN, CDR2 FVKESK. The CDR3 reads CASSQESQSSYNSPLHF. Written as DNA, the CDR3 is TGTGCCAGCAGCCAAGAAAGCCAGAGCTCCTATAATTCACCCCTCCACTTT.

The table lists this clonotype with a few counts. The genes are TRBV6-5 and TRBJ2-7; 11 bases line up with TRBD1. Germline assignment: CDR1 MNHEY and CDR2 SVGAGI. V dropped 3 bases and J dropped 3; count of bases not matched to a gene: 7. This CDR3 is 16 amino acids long. The CDR3 protein is CASSYQTGTGGYEQYF. Written as DNA, the CDR3 is TGTGCCAGCAGTTATCAAACCGGGACAGGGGGCTACGAGCAGTACTTC.

This clonotype was counted between two and nine times. The rearrangement joins TRBV7-3 to TRBJ2-3; D not resolved. Per the germline V gene, CDR1 is SGHTA and CDR2 is FQGTGA. V lost 5 bases, J lost 2 bases, and 8 bases lay in between. The CDR3 covers 13 residues. The CDR3 reads CASSPPHTDTQYF. As DNA, the CDR3 is TGTGCCAGCAGCCCCCCCCACACAGATACGCAGTATTTT.

A few counts support this clonotype. The chain couples TRBV9 to TRBJ2-7; no clear D gene. CDR1 and CDR2 (germline): SGDLS, YYNGEE. This CDR3 spans 13 amino acids. V lost 2 bases and J lost 2, with 8 bases in between. The CDR3 region is CASSVGVTYEQYF. CDR3 coding DNA: TGTGCCAGCAGCGTTGGCGTAACCTACGAGCAGTACTTC.

The chain links TRBV28 to TRBJ1-4; TRBD1 matches at 11 bases. With V trimmed by 1 base and J by 7 bases, 2 bases remained unmatched. Germline assignment: CDR1 MDHEN and CDR2 SYDVKM. CDR3 length: 15 amino acids. This chain's CDR3 is CASSLSGQGVEKLFF. As DNA, the CDR3 is TGTGCCAGCAGTTTATCGGGACAGGGGGTTGAAAAACTGTTTTTT.

This clonotype was seen just once. This chain uses TRBV4-3 with TRBJ2-1; D is uncertain. V lost 2 bases to trimming and J lost 9 bases, with 11 bases between them. Germline CDR1 is LGHNA and CDR2 is YSLEER. There are 13 residues in the CDR3. CDR3 protein: CASSQPPSGEQFF. CDR3 bases: TGCGCCAGCAGCCAACCTCCCTCCGGTGAGCAGTTCTTC.

V and J are TRBV29-1 and TRBJ1-1; D not certain. Germline V gene sequence: CDR1 SQVTM, CDR2 ANQGSEA. The CDR3 extends over 12 amino acids. V was clipped by 2 bases and J by 4 bases, with 8 bases between them. The CDR3 sequence: CSVEHRGTEAFF. The CDR3 DNA sequence: TGCAGCGTTGAACACAGAGGCACTGAAGCTTTCTTT.

The chain couples TRBV27 to TRBJ1-2; 9 nucleotides match TRBD1. The junction had 2 bases not matched to a gene; V was cut back by 8 bases and J by 4 bases. Germline V gene lookup returns CDR1 MNHEY and CDR2 SMNVEV (reference sequence). The CDR3 consists of 12 residues. The CDR3 is CASRTGAYGYTF. CDR3 DNA sequence: TGTGCCAGCCGGACAGGGGCCTATGGCTACACCTTC.

CDR3 amino acids: CASSLETGGAYEQYF. CDR3 in DNA: TGCGCCAGCAGCCTCGAAACAGGGGGCGCCTACGAGCAGTACTTC. The rearrangement uses TRBV4-1 and TRBJ2-7; 9 bases map to TRBD1. V was pared by 4 bases and J by 2 bases, with 6 bases of the junction left unmatched. Germline CDR1 reads MGHRA; CDR2 reads YSYEKL. The CDR3 is 15 amino acids.

This chain links TRBV27 with TRBJ2-6; 9 positions agree with TRBD1. Looked up from germline, CDR1 is MNHEY and CDR2 is SMNVEV (reference sequence). V lost 8 bases and J lost 0; bases outside the gene matches: 5. The CDR3 extends over 16 amino acids. This CDR3 is CASSGQGYSGANVLTF. Written as DNA, the CDR3 is TGTGCCAGCTCGGGACAGGGTTACTCTGGGGCCAACGTCCTGACTTTC.

This clonotype came up a few times. V and J are TRBV5-8 and TRBJ2-7, with 7 positions matching TRBD1. The germline gives CDR1 SGHTS, CDR2 YDEGEE. This CDR3 has 13 residues. Trimming removed 9 bases from V and 1 base from J; junction bases left unmatched: 7. CDR3: CATLDRRSYEQYF. The CDR3 DNA reads TGTGCCACCTTGGACAGGAGATCCTACGAGCAGTACTTC.

The gene calls are TRBV7-2 and TRBJ1-2; no reliable D call. With 1 base removed from V and 8 bases from J, the gap between germline ends came to 14 bases. Germline CDR1 is SGHTA and CDR2 is FQGNSA. The CDR3 extends over 14 amino acids. CDR3 coding DNA: TGTGCCAGCAGCTTAGAGATGGGGATGGGAGGCTACACCTTC. Translating it yields CASSLEMGMGGYTF. The full variable domain, in which reference TRBV7-2 and TRBJ1-2 provide the parts outside the CDR3, is GAGVSQSPSNKVTEKGKDVELRCDPISGHTALYWYRQSLGQGLEFLIYFQGNSAPDKSGLPSDRFSAERTGGSVSTLTIQRTQQEDSAVYLCASSLEMGMGGYTFGSGTRLTVV.

About this clonotype: Sequence at one end of the junction differs from germline and may be a read error. The chain uses TRBV25-1 and TRBJ2-1; possibly TRBD1 for D (6 bases). The CDR3 has 14 residues. The V gene's germline CDR1 is MGHDK and CDR2 SYGVNS. CDR3 residues: CANSRAGDWDEQFF. The DNA of the CDR3 is TGTGCCAACAGTCGGGCAGGGGATTGGGATGAGCAGTTCTTC.